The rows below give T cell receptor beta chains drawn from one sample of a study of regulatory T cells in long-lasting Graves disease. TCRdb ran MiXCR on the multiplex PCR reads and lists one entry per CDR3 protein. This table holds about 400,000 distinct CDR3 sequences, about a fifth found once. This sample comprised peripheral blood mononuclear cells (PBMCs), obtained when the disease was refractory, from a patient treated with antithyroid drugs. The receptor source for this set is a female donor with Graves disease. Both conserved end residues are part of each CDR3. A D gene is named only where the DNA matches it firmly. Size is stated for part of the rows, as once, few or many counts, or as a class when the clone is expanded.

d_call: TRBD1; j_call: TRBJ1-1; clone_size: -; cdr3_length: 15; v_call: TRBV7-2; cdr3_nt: TGTGCCAGCAGCTTATCTTTTCGGGACAGCACTGAAGCTTTCTTT; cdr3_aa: CASSLSFRDSTEAFF
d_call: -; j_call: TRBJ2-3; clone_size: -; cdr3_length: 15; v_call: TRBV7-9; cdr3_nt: TGTGCCAGCAGCTTAGTGTCAGGACAGACAGATACGCAGTATTTT; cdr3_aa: CASSLVSGQTDTQYF
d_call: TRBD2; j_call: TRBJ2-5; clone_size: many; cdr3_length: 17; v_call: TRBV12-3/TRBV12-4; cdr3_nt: TGTGCCAGCAGTTTAGAGCGGATATTAGCGGGAGAGGAGACCCAGTACTTC; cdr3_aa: CASSLERILAGEETQYF
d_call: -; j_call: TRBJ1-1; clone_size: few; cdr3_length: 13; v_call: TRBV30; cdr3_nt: TGTGCCTGGAAAACAGGCATGAACACTGAAGCTTTCTTT; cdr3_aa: CAWKTGMNTEAFF
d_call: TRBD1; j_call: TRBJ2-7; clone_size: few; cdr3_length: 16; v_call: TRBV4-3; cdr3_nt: TGCGCCAGCAGCCTAAGACAAGGAACAGGGGTCTACGAGCAGTACTTC; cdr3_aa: CASSLRQGTGVYEQYF
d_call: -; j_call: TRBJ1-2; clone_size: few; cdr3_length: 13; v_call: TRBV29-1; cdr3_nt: TGCAGCGTTGCGTTAGGGACGGAGTATGGCTACACCTTC; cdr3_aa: CSVALGTEYGYTF
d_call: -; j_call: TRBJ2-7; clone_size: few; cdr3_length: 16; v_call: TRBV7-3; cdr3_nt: TGTGCCAGCAGCTTAGTGGCCGGGACTTTCTCCTACGAGCAGTACTTC; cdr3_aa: CASSLVAGTFSYEQYF
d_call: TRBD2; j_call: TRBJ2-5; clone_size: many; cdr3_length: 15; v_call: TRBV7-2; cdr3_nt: TGTGCCAGCAGAACCGGACTAGCGGGAATAGAGACCCAGTACTTC; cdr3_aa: CASRTGLAGIETQYF
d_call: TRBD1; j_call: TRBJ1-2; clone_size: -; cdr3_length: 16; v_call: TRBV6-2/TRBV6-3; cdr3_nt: TGTGCCAGCAGTGAAGCGGCGACAGGGGGCGCGGGTGGCTACACCTTC; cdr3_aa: CASSEAATGGAGGYTF
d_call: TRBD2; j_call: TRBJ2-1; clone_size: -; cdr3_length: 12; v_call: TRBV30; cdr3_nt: TGTGCCTGGAGTCCAGCTAGCGGGAGGGGGGTCTTC; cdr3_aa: CAWSPASGRGVF
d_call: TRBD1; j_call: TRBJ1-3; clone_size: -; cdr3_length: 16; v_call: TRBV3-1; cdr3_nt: TGTGCCAGCAGCCAGGATTCAGGGGGCACTGGAAACACCATATATTTT; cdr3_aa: CASSQDSGGTGNTIYF
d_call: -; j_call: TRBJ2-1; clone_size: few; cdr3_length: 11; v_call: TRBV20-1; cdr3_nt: TGCAGTGCCCCTCGGTGGGCTGAGCAGTTCTTC; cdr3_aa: CSAPRWAEQFF
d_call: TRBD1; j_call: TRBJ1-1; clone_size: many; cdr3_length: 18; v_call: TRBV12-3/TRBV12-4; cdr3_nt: TGTGCCAGCAGTTGGGGGGTGGGGACAGGGTATAGGGACACTGAAGCTTTCTTT; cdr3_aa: CASSWGVGTGYRDTEAFF
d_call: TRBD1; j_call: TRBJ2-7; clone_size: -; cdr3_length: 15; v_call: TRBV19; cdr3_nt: TGTGCCAGTAGTACCCGGGACAGGGGGCGAAACGAGCAGTACTTC; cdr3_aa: CASSTRDRGRNEQYF
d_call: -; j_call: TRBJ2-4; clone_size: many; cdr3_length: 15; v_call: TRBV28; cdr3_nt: TGTGCCAGCAGTTTAGAGTCCGGGGACGAAAACATTCAGTACTTC; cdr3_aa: CASSLESGDENIQYF
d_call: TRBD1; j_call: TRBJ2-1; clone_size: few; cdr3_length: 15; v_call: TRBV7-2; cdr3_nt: TGTGCCAGCAGCCCCGAGACAGGGTTCTACAATGAGCAGTTCTTC; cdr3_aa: CASSPETGFYNEQFF
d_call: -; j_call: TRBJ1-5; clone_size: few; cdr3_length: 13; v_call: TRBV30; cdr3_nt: TGTGCCTGCTCGACAGGCCTTGATCAGCCCCAGCATTTT; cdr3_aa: CACSTGLDQPQHF
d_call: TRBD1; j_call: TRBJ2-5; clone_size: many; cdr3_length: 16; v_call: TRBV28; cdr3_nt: TGTGCCAGCAGTTCCTATTTTAGGGGGCGGTTGGAGACCCAGTACTTC; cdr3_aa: CASSSYFRGRLETQYF
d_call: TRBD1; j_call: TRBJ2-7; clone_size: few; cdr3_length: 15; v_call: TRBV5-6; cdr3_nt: TGTGCCAGCACCCGCTGGGACAGTAGGTCTGGTGAGCAGTACTTC; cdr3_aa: CASTRWDSRSGEQYF
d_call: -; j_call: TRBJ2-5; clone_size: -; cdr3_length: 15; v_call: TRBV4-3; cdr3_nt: TGCGCCAGCAGCCAAGATTGGAGACCCCAAGAGACCCAGTACTTC; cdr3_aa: CASSQDWRPQETQYF
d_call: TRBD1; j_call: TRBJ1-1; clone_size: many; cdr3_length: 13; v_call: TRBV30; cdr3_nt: TGTGCCTGGAGCCAGGGACAGTCCACTGAAGCTTTCTTT; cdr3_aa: CAWSQGQSTEAFF
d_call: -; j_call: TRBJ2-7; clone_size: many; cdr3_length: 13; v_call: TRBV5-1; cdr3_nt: TGCGCCAGCAGCTTTGACCCAGACTACGAGCAGTACTTC; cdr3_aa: CASSFDPDYEQYF
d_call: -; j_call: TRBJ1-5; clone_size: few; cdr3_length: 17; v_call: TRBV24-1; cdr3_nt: TGTGCCACCAGTGAGGGATCGACAGGTCTCAGGAATCAGCCCCAGCATTTT; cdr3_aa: CATSEGSTGLRNQPQHF
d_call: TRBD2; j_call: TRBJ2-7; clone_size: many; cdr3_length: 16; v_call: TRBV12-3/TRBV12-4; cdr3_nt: TGTGCCAGCCGGCCTGCAGGGCTAGCGGGAGGGTACGAGCAGTACTTC; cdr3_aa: CASRPAGLAGGYEQYF
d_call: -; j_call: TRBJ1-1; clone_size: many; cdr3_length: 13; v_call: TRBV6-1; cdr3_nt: TGTGCCAGCAGGAAAAACCTGGAGTTTGGAGCTTTCTTT; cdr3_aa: CASRKNLEFGAFF
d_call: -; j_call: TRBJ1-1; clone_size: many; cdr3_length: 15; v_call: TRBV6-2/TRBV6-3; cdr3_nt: TGTGCCAGCCGCTCGAGGGGACTTTTGGGCACTGAAGCTTTCTTT; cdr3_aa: CASRSRGLLGTEAFF
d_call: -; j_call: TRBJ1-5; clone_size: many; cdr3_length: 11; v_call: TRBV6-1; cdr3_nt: TGTGCCAGCAGTCAAATTCAGCCCCAGCATTTT; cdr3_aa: CASSQIQPQHF
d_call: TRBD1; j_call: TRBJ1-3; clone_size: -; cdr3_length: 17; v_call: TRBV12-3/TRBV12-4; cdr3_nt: TGTGCCAGCGATCTAAGACAAAGGGGGCCCTCTGGAAACACCATATATTTT; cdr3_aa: CASDLRQRGPSGNTIYF
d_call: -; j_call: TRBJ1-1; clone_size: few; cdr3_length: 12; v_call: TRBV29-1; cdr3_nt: TGCAGCGCACAGGGCCTGAACACTGAAGCTTTCTTT; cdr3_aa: CSAQGLNTEAFF